The 22 T cell receptor beta chains below come from one sample, sequenced in a study of blood T cell repertoires in COVID-19. Assay used: immunoSEQ multiplex PCR; TCRdb lists only in-frame clones, some missing. The sample lists 150,000 to 200,000 clones; roughly 91% were seen once. Sequenced material: peripheral blood. The receptors shown here come from a man aged 40-49 years with active or convalescent COVID-19.

The CDR3 region has the DNA TGTGCCAGCAGCTTGGTAGGGGGGGCCTACGAGCAGTACTTC. Translated, it gives CASSLVGGAYEQYF. This chain connects TRBV5-4 to TRBJ2-7; possibly TRBD2 for D (7 bases). V dropped 0 bases and J dropped 2 bases, with 9 bases sitting between them. The CDR3 extends over 14 amino acids. Germline values: CDR1 SGHNT, CDR2 YYREEE (reference sequence).

This chain connects TRBV2 to TRBJ1-1, with 10 bases lining up with TRBD1. Germline lookup yields CDR1 SNHLY and CDR2 FYNNEI. This CDR3 region has 15 residues. V shed 6 bases, J shed 0 bases, and the junction held 4 bases outside the gene matches. The CDR3 region is CASRGQGIMNTEAFF. The CDR3 coding sequence is TGTGCCAGCAGGGGACAGGGGATTATGAACACTGAAGCTTTCTTT.

The chain joins TRBV11-2 to TRBJ2-7; maybe TRBD2 (6 bases). The CDR3 has 19 amino acids. The V end was cut by 5 bases, the J end by 3 bases, with 29 bases between. Germline CDR1 reads SGHAT; CDR2 reads FQNNGV. In nucleotides, the CDR3 is TGTGCCAGCAGCAAGGCGGGACTTGGGGCGACGATAGGGCTCTACGAGCAGTACTTC. It yields the protein CASSKAGLGATIGLYEQYF.

The V gene is TRBV5-4, the J gene TRBJ2-7, with 8 bases fitting TRBD1. The CDR3 consists of 15 residues. Germline CDR1 SGHNT, CDR2 YYREEE (reference sequence). The junction had 6 bases not matched to a gene; V was cut back by 0 bases and J by 4 bases. CDR3 loop: CASSLVAGGQYEQYF. As DNA, the CDR3 is TGTGCCAGCAGCTTGGTGGCAGGGGGCCAATACGAGCAGTACTTC.

Only a few counts were recorded for this clone. The CDR3 DNA reads as TGTGCCAGCAGCCTAGGGGGACAGAACAGCGAGACCCAGTACTTC. It yields the protein CASSLGGQNSETQYF. The chain has TRBV9 and TRBJ2-5, with 7 bases lining up with TRBD1. Germline V gene lookup returns CDR1 SGDLS and CDR2 YYNGEE. V was clipped by 4 bases and J by 5 bases; unmatched bases: 11. The CDR3 runs to 15 residues.

Points on this clone: Other DNA sequences in the sample encode the same CDR3. The chain employs TRBV27 and TRBJ1-1, with TRBD1 as a possible D gene (5 bases). V shed 1 base and J shed 1 base, with 7 bases lying between them. The CDR3 has 14 residues. Per germline, CDR1 MNHEY and CDR2 SMNVEV (reference sequence). The CDR3 region has the DNA TGTGCCAGCAGTTTATTGGGGCAGAACACTGAAGCTTTCTTT. Translation gives CASSLLGQNTEAFF.

The CDR3, as DNA: TGTGCCAGCAGTGAATACCTCGGGAACACCGGGGAGCTGTTTTTT. It yields the protein CASSEYLGNTGELFF. V is TRBV2 and J is TRBJ2-2; unclear D gene. CDR3 size: 15 residues. The V and J ends lost 2 bases and 1 base respectively, with 8 bases between them. Per the germline V gene, CDR1 is SNHLY and CDR2 is FYNNEI.

The chain has TRBV4-2 and TRBJ1-1; D perhaps matches TRBD1 (5 bases). The ends were cut back, 1 base at V and 10 bases at J, with 10 bases in the middle. The CDR3 totals 12 residues. Germline assignment: CDR1 LGHNA and CDR2 YNFKEQ. CDR3 DNA sequence: TGTGCCAGCAGCCAAGGTGCAGGGTCAGCTTTCTTT. It translates to CASSQGAGSAFF.

The chain couples TRBV5-1 to TRBJ2-2, with D possibly being TRBD2 (5 bases). This CDR3 has 17 residues. In germline, CDR1 is SGHRS, CDR2 YFSETQ. The V gene lost 1 base and the J gene lost 4 bases, with 17 bases spanning the gap. The CDR3 region has the DNA TGCGCCAGCAGCTTGTCCCCTAGCCCCCAAGGCACCGGGGAGCTGTTTTTT. Translating gives CASSLSPSPQGTGELFF. Looking up the rest from reference TRBV5-1 and TRBJ2-2 gives the full variable domain: KAGVTQTPRYLIKTRGQQVTLSCSPISGHRSVSWYQQTPGQGLQFLFEYFSETQRNKGNFPGRFSGRQFSNSRSEMNVSTLELGDSALYLCASSLSPSPQGTGELFFGEGSRLTVL.

The chain employs TRBV7-9 and TRBJ1-2, with D perhaps TRBD1 (6 bases). The CDR3 is 17 residues long. CDR1 and CDR2 from the germline V gene are SEHNR and FQNEAQ (reference sequence). V lost 5 bases to trimming and J lost 7 bases, with 26 bases between them. The CDR3 here is CASSPPSTGMTRRGYTF. DNA of the CDR3: TGTGCCAGCAGCCCACCTTCGACAGGAATGACTCGGCGTGGCTACACCTTC.

V gene TRBV11-2 combines with J gene TRBJ1-3, with 10 bases fitting TRBD1. This CDR3 comprises 16 residues. Germline lookup yields CDR1 SGHAT and CDR2 FQNNGV. V lost 5 bases and J lost 7; bases outside the gene matches: 11. CDR3 coding DNA: TGTGCCAGCAGCGTTAGGGGTGGGACAGGGGACAACACCATATATTTT. Its translation: CASSVRGGTGDNTIYF.

This clone was picked up one time. The chain couples TRBV3-1 (or the pseudogene TRBV3-2) to TRBJ2-3; D is unclear. Germline-derived CDR1 and CDR2 are LGHDT and YNNKEL (reference sequence). V gave up 1 base and J gave up 3 bases, with 20 bases separating them. CDR3 size: 18 residues. Here the CDR3 DNA reads TGTGCCAGCAGCCAAGGGTTCGCCCGACAAACCAATACAGATACGCAGTATTTT. Protein: CASSQGFARQTNTDTQYF.

V gene TRBV5-6 combines with J gene TRBJ1-6, with 8 bases fitting TRBD1. Germline loops: CDR1 SGHDT, CDR2 YYEEEE. The CDR3 has 18 residues. The V and J ends lost 4 bases and 1 base, in that order; junction bases with no gene match: 10. The CDR3 sequence is CASSTTRTGKSYNSPLHF. CDR3 nucleotides: TGTGCCAGCAGCACCACTCGGACAGGGAAGTCCTATAATTCACCCCTCCACTTT.

This sequence joins TRBV7-9 and TRBJ1-2; D uncertain. The CDR3 covers 15 residues. V lost 2 bases to trimming and J lost 8 bases, with 18 bases between them. Germline V CDR1 and CDR2: SEHNR, FQNEAQ (reference sequence). The CDR3 here is CASSLINTATRGYTF. In DNA, the CDR3 is TGTGCCAGCAGCTTAATTAATACGGCGACACGGGGCTACACCTTC.

This chain connects TRBV30 to TRBJ1-3; 7 positions match TRBD1. The V segment lost 4 bases and the J segment 4 bases; nucleotides outside the gene matches: 4. Germline values: CDR1 GTSNPN, CDR2 SVGIG (reference sequence). This CDR3 has 13 residues. The CDR3 nucleotides are TGTGCCTGGACTACAGGGGCCGGAAACACCATATATTTT. Its translation is CAWTTGAGNTIYF.

This chain connects TRBV10-3 to TRBJ2-1; 11 bases fit TRBD2. CDR1 is ENHRY, CDR2 SYGVKD, per germline. V lost 3 bases to trimming and J lost 7 bases; unmatched junction nucleotides: 2. This CDR3 comprises 14 residues. CDR3 loop: CAISEASGGNEQFF. The CDR3 bases are TGTGCCATCAGTGAAGCTAGCGGGGGGAATGAGCAGTTCTTC.

The chain is built from TRBV9 and TRBJ2-2; 12 bases are a match to TRBD2. The germline CDR1 and CDR2 sequences are SGDLS and YYNGEE. With V trimmed by 5 bases and J by 5 bases, 4 bases remained unmatched. The CDR3 contains 15 residues. The CDR3 here is CASRQTSGRTGELFF. The CDR3 nucleotides read TGTGCCAGCAGGCAGACTAGCGGGAGAACCGGGGAGCTGTTTTTT.

This rearrangement joins TRBV12-5 to TRBJ2-5; 9 bases are shared with TRBD1. CDR1 is LGHNT and CDR2 is FRNRAP in the germline V gene. The CDR3 is 14 residues long. Trimming took 6 bases from V and 2 from J; bases not matched to a gene: 4. The CDR3 region is CASGPGTGQETQYF. Written as DNA, the CDR3 is TGTGCTAGTGGCCCCGGGACAGGGCAAGAGACCCAGTACTTC.

The CDR3 DNA reads as TGCGCCAGCACCCTAGACAGGGGTGGCTACAATGAGCAGTTCTTC. Residues: CASTLDRGGYNEQFF. The gene calls are TRBV5-1 and TRBJ2-1; TRBD1 matches at 8 bases. The CDR3 contains 15 residues. Trimming took 6 bases from V and 3 from J; bases not matched to a gene: 8. The germline V gene has CDR1 SGHRS and CDR2 YFSETQ.

This clone showed up just a few times. The chain combines TRBV4-3 with TRBJ1-2; D may be TRBD1 (5 bases). Trimming cost V 5 bases and J 8 bases, with 15 bases left between them. CDR1 is LGHNA and CDR2 is YSLEER in the germline V gene. This CDR3 has 13 residues. For the CDR3, the DNA is TGCGCCAGCAGCTCCCAGGGTCAGGGAGGCTACACCTTC. The encoded protein is CASSSQGQGGYTF.

This chain uses TRBV18 with TRBJ1-1; D not resolved. The germline V gene has CDR1 KGHSH and CDR2 LQKENI. The germline V and J ends were trimmed by 6 bases and 6 bases, with 20 bases remaining between them. This CDR3 contains 15 residues. Here the CDR3 DNA reads TGTGCCAGCTCCCAAACCATGACACGAATATCTGAAGCTTTCTTT. It translates to CASSQTMTRISEAFF.

This sequence joins TRBV29-1 and TRBJ2-7; 8 bases fit TRBD1. The CDR3 has 18 residues. V trimming: 5 bases; J trimming: 3 bases; junction bases outside the gene matches: 21. CDR1 is SQVTM and CDR2 is ANQGSEA in the germline V gene. The CDR3 nucleotides read TGCAGCGTTTATAGTGTCGGACAGGGTTATTATTCCAGCTACGAGCAGTACTTC. It specifies CSVYSVGQGYYSSYEQYF.